A selection of T cell receptor beta chains follows, all from one sample in a study of T cells after yellow fever vaccination. One entry per CDR3 protein, called by TCRdb with MiXCR from the 5' RACE reads. The sample lists a few hundred thousand distinct CDR3 sequences, roughly 4.3% occurring once. The source material was PBMCs, sampled 5 days after the yellow fever booster vaccination. The receptor set was obtained from a young man who received the YFV17D yellow fever vaccine. Both conserved end residues are part of each CDR3. Fields, in order: CDR3 DNA, CDR3 protein, clone size, V gene, D gene, J gene. D genes are given only for firm matches. The size of a clone is reported for some rows only, either as once, few or many, or as a class for expanded clones.

CDR3 DNA: TGTGCCAGCAGCGAAAGGGGGCGTGAGCAGTTCTTC
CDR3 protein: CASSERGREQFF
clone size: many
V gene: TRBV7-9
D gene: TRBD1
J gene: TRBJ2-1

CDR3 DNA: TGTGCCAGTAGTCTCCGCGCGGGGGGCACTGAAGCTTTCTTT
CDR3 protein: CASSLRAGGTEAFF
clone size: many
V gene: TRBV19
D gene: .
J gene: TRBJ1-1

CDR3 DNA: TGTGCCAGCAGCTTTGCCAGGGGGAGCTCTGGAAACACCATATATTTT
CDR3 protein: CASSFARGSSGNTIYF
clone size: few
V gene: TRBV7-2
D gene: TRBD1
J gene: TRBJ1-3

CDR3 DNA: TGCAGCGTTGAGGGGCAGGGAATCAAAATGAACACTGAAGCTTTCTTT
CDR3 protein: CSVEGQGIKMNTEAFF
clone size: few
V gene: TRBV29-1
D gene: .
J gene: TRBJ1-1

CDR3 DNA: TGTGCCAGCAGCTTTATTGCGGGCTCCTATAATTCACCCCTCCACTTT
CDR3 protein: CASSFIAGSYNSPLHF
clone size: .
V gene: TRBV5-8
D gene: .
J gene: TRBJ1-6

CDR3 DNA: TGTGCCAGCAGTTCCGCAGGGGGCCCCCAGCATTTT
CDR3 protein: CASSSAGGPQHF
clone size: .
V gene: TRBV7-2
D gene: TRBD1
J gene: TRBJ1-5

CDR3 DNA: TGCGCCAGCAGCCAAGACGCGCGGGGGGGTAGCAATCAGCCCCAGCATTTT
CDR3 protein: CASSQDARGGSNQPQHF
clone size: few
V gene: TRBV4-3
D gene: .
J gene: TRBJ1-5

CDR3 DNA: TGTGCCAGCACCTTCCCGGGAAGGCTAGGAGATACGCAGTATTTT
CDR3 protein: CASTFPGRLGDTQYF
clone size: once
V gene: TRBV7-2
D gene: .
J gene: TRBJ2-3

CDR3 DNA: TGCAGCGTGCGGCCTAGCACAGATACGCAGTATTTT
CDR3 protein: CSVRPSTDTQYF
clone size: few
V gene: TRBV29-1
D gene: .
J gene: TRBJ2-3

CDR3 DNA: TGTGCCAGCAGTTTACGACAGGGGTTTCAGCCCCAGCATTTT
CDR3 protein: CASSLRQGFQPQHF
clone size: many
V gene: TRBV27
D gene: TRBD1
J gene: TRBJ1-5

CDR3 DNA: TGTGCCAGCAGCTTTTGGCAGGGGGACGAAAAACTGTTTTTT
CDR3 protein: CASSFWQGDEKLFF
clone size: many
V gene: TRBV7-2
D gene: TRBD1
J gene: TRBJ1-4

CDR3 DNA: TGTGCCAGCAGCCGGACAGGGGGCCTAAATTCACCCCTCCACTTT
CDR3 protein: CASSRTGGLNSPLHF
clone size: .
V gene: TRBV3-1
D gene: TRBD1
J gene: TRBJ1-6

CDR3 DNA: TGTGCCACCAGTGATTCTGCAACTAATGAAAAACTGTTTTTT
CDR3 protein: CATSDSATNEKLFF
clone size: many
V gene: TRBV24-1
D gene: .
J gene: TRBJ1-4

CDR3 DNA: TGTGCCAGCAGCTCGAGGACAGGGGGGGACACTGAAGCTTTCTTT
CDR3 protein: CASSSRTGGDTEAFF
clone size: few
V gene: TRBV5-5
D gene: TRBD1
J gene: TRBJ1-1

CDR3 DNA: TGCAGCGCCATTACCCCGGGGTTCATTCAGTACTTC
CDR3 protein: CSAITPGFIQYF
clone size: .
V gene: TRBV29-1
D gene: .
J gene: TRBJ2-4

CDR3 DNA: TGTGCCAGCTCACCCAACCGGGAGGGAGGTCAGCCCCAGCATTTT
CDR3 protein: CASSPNREGGQPQHF
clone size: few
V gene: TRBV18
D gene: .
J gene: TRBJ1-5

CDR3 DNA: TGTGCCAGCTCACCTGGGGGAATATCTGAAGCTTTCTTT
CDR3 protein: CASSPGGISEAFF
clone size: few
V gene: TRBV18
D gene: .
J gene: TRBJ1-1

CDR3 DNA: TGCGCCAGCAGCCAAGATCCCCTCGCAGCTGGGATGAACACTGAAGCTTTCTTT
CDR3 protein: CASSQDPLAAGMNTEAFF
clone size: .
V gene: TRBV4-3
D gene: .
J gene: TRBJ1-1

CDR3 DNA: TGTGCCAGCAGCCTTGGGTTGGTCGAGCAGTTCTTC
CDR3 protein: CASSLGLVEQFF
clone size: few
V gene: TRBV5-4
D gene: .
J gene: TRBJ2-1

CDR3 DNA: TGCGCCAGCAGCCAAGATCGGGGCGAGGGGACTGAAGCTTTCTTT
CDR3 protein: CASSQDRGEGTEAFF
clone size: many
V gene: TRBV4-3
D gene: .
J gene: TRBJ1-1

CDR3 DNA: TGTGCCAGCAGCCAAGTTGCGGCCGAGGGTGAAGAGACCCAGTACTTC
CDR3 protein: CASSQVAAEGEETQYF
clone size: .
V gene: TRBV4-2
D gene: .
J gene: TRBJ2-5

CDR3 DNA: TGCGCCAGCAGCCCCGCGGGAGCCCTCGGCATTCAGTACTTC
CDR3 protein: CASSPAGALGIQYF
clone size: few
V gene: TRBV4-1
D gene: TRBD2
J gene: TRBJ2-4

CDR3 DNA: TGCGCCAGCAGCCAAGGAACTTTGGGCGGGGGGGAGAACCTCCAAGAGACCCAGTACTTC
CDR3 protein: CASSQGTLGGGENLQETQYF
clone size: few
V gene: TRBV4-3
D gene: TRBD2
J gene: TRBJ2-5

CDR3 DNA: TGTGCCAGCAGTCCCCGGACTAGCGGGAACAATGAGCAGTTCTTC
CDR3 protein: CASSPRTSGNNEQFF
clone size: .
V gene: TRBV12-3/TRBV12-4
D gene: TRBD2
J gene: TRBJ2-1

CDR3 DNA: TGCGCCATAGGTATGGGGGCCGGGAGAGATACGCAGTATTTT
CDR3 protein: CAIGMGAGRDTQYF
clone size: few
V gene: TRBV29-1
D gene: .
J gene: TRBJ2-3

CDR3 DNA: TGTGCCAGTAGTATGACAGGGGGAATGAACACTGAAGCTTTCTTT
CDR3 protein: CASSMTGGMNTEAFF
clone size: few
V gene: TRBV19
D gene: TRBD1
J gene: TRBJ1-1

CDR3 DNA: TGTGCCAGTAGTATGGGACAGCCGAACACTGAAGCTTTCTTT
CDR3 protein: CASSMGQPNTEAFF
clone size: few
V gene: TRBV19
D gene: TRBD1
J gene: TRBJ1-1

CDR3 DNA: TGCGCCAGCAGCCCGGAGGACCCCAGAGGGACTGAAGCTTTCTTT
CDR3 protein: CASSPEDPRGTEAFF
clone size: many
V gene: TRBV5-1
D gene: .
J gene: TRBJ1-1

CDR3 DNA: TGTGCCAGCAGCAAAGCGGGAGGGAGCAATCAGCCCCAGCATTTT
CDR3 protein: CASSKAGGSNQPQHF
clone size: .
V gene: TRBV21-1
D gene: .
J gene: TRBJ1-5

CDR3 DNA: TGTGCCAGCAGTTACCCAGAACAGGGCTACACCTTC
CDR3 protein: CASSYPEQGYTF
clone size: .
V gene: TRBV6-2/TRBV6-3
D gene: .
J gene: TRBJ1-2

CDR3 DNA: TGCAGCGTTGATGGGATCGGGGAGGAAGAGACCCAGTACTTC
CDR3 protein: CSVDGIGEEETQYF
clone size: .
V gene: TRBV29-1
D gene: .
J gene: TRBJ2-5

CDR3 DNA: TGCGCCAGCAGCCAACCCCTAAGGACGGGTCAAAATGAGCAGTTCTTC
CDR3 protein: CASSQPLRTGQNEQFF
clone size: few
V gene: TRBV4-1
D gene: .
J gene: TRBJ2-1

CDR3 DNA: TGTGCCATCGGGACTAGCACTAATGATGAGCAGTTCTTC
CDR3 protein: CAIGTSTNDEQFF
clone size: few
V gene: TRBV10-3
D gene: TRBD2
J gene: TRBJ2-1

CDR3 DNA: TGTGCCAGCAGTTTTGGCGGGGGGGCAGCTGAGCAGTTCTTC
CDR3 protein: CASSFGGGAAEQFF
clone size: few
V gene: TRBV6-2/TRBV6-3
D gene: TRBD2
J gene: TRBJ2-1

CDR3 DNA: TGTGCCAGCAGTTTCAGAGGGCAAGCCTACGAGCAGTACTTC
CDR3 protein: CASSFRGQAYEQYF
clone size: many
V gene: TRBV27
D gene: .
J gene: TRBJ2-7

CDR3 DNA: TGCAGCGCCAGCGGGGGGTACGAGCAGTACTTC
CDR3 protein: CSASGGYEQYF
clone size: many
V gene: TRBV29-1
D gene: TRBD2
J gene: TRBJ2-7

CDR3 DNA: TGTGCCAGCGAGGGGAGCGGGGGGGCCGATACGCAGTATTTT
CDR3 protein: CASEGSGGADTQYF
clone size: .
V gene: TRBV6-1
D gene: TRBD2
J gene: TRBJ2-3

CDR3 DNA: TGTGCCAGCAGCCAAGATTTTACCGGGAAGCAAGAGACCCAGTACTTC
CDR3 protein: CASSQDFTGKQETQYF
clone size: few
V gene: TRBV14
D gene: .
J gene: TRBJ2-5

CDR3 DNA: TGCAGTGCTAGTACCAGGGGTTCTTCTAATTCACCCCTCCACTTT
CDR3 protein: CSASTRGSSNSPLHF
clone size: .
V gene: TRBV20-1
D gene: .
J gene: TRBJ1-6

CDR3 DNA: TGCAGTGCTAGAGATCCGACGGGCAATCAGCCCCAGCATTTT
CDR3 protein: CSARDPTGNQPQHF
clone size: few
V gene: TRBV20-1
D gene: .
J gene: TRBJ1-5

CDR3 DNA: TGTGCCAGCAGCAATTTTCGAGGTTCGAGGGAGCTGTTTTTT
CDR3 protein: CASSNFRGSRELFF
clone size: .
V gene: TRBV21-1
D gene: .
J gene: TRBJ2-2

CDR3 DNA: TGTGCCAGCAGCTTAGGGCCTAGCGGGGGCACCGGGGAGCTGTTTTTT
CDR3 protein: CASSLGPSGGTGELFF
clone size: many
V gene: TRBV7-6
D gene: TRBD2
J gene: TRBJ2-2

CDR3 DNA: TGCGCCAGCAGCCAATCCTTGAACCGCGGGGCGAACACTGAAGCTTTCTTT
CDR3 protein: CASSQSLNRGANTEAFF
clone size: .
V gene: TRBV4-1
D gene: .
J gene: TRBJ1-1

CDR3 DNA: TGTGCCAGCAGCCCCGACGGGGTCAATCAGCCCCAGCATTTT
CDR3 protein: CASSPDGVNQPQHF
clone size: .
V gene: TRBV7-2
D gene: .
J gene: TRBJ1-5

CDR3 DNA: TGCGCCAGCAGCCAAGATATGACAGGGCGCTATGGCTACACCTTC
CDR3 protein: CASSQDMTGRYGYTF
clone size: .
V gene: TRBV4-3
D gene: TRBD1
J gene: TRBJ1-2

CDR3 DNA: TGTGCCAGCAGCCCCACGGGGGTTGATACGCAGTATTTT
CDR3 protein: CASSPTGVDTQYF
clone size: few
V gene: TRBV5-5
D gene: .
J gene: TRBJ2-3

CDR3 DNA: TGCGCCAGCAGCAGCGGGGGAGATACGCAGTATTTT
CDR3 protein: CASSSGGDTQYF
clone size: many
V gene: TRBV5-1
D gene: TRBD2
J gene: TRBJ2-3

CDR3 DNA: TGCGCCAGCAGCTTGGCCCCGGGACAAGGGGCCGTCTTT
CDR3 protein: CASSLAPGQGAVF
clone size: .
V gene: TRBV5-1
D gene: .
J gene: TRBJ1-4